This T cell receptor beta chain stems from a study of response to subunit inactivated influenza vaccine. General study points: With each seasonal influenza vaccination, the authors suggested, few new T cells are recruited.

This clonotype was recorded a few times. Its antigen is not identified. The CDR3 contains 15 residues. V lost 0 bases and J lost 6, with 15 bases in between. CDR1 and CDR2 from the germline V gene are MNHEY and SVGAGI. TCRdb analysed the RT-PCR reads with MiXCR anew, one entry per CDR3 protein. The sample yields about 180,000 distinct CDR3 sequences, around 8.8% seen once. The chain carries TRBV6-5 and TRBJ2-7; a possible D gene is TRBD2 (5 bases). The starting material was non-naive T cells sorted from PBMCs, obtained on the day of vaccination. The clonotype was recovered from a man between 50 and 59 years old who received an inactivated influenza vaccine. The CDR3 protein is CASSYSLGDKSEQYF. The DNA for the CDR3 is TGTGCCAGCAGTTACTCTCTGGGAGATAAATCCGAGCAGTACTTC.